This T cell receptor (beta chain) was obtained from a study of CD8+ T cells in alopecia areata. Background on the study: Affected scalp percentage set treated patients' severity scores. Study-wide results and caveats: While tofacitinib was given, many expanded lesional clones persisted in scalp and blood.

As regards this clone: The antigen is undetermined.

RNA extraction and reverse transcription yielded cDNA as sequencing template. Measured with immunoSEQ multiplex PCR; TCRdb has only the in-frame clones, and not every one. Among nearly 110,000 clones, roughly 84% were seen once, and the ten largest hold about 24%. As for treatment: oral pan-JAK inhibitor, 5-10 mg twice daily. Sequences were derived from CD8+ T cells sorted from blood, sampled at week 24, from a patient treated with tofacitinib. The sequence was obtained from a human donor with alopecia areata.

CDR3 protein: CATSNPDGLNTEAFF. The CDR3 DNA reads TGTGCCACCAGCAATCCCGACGGGTTGAACACTGAAGCTTTCTTT. The chain couples TRBV15 to TRBJ1-1; unclear D gene. Germline CDR1 reads LNHNV; CDR2 reads YYDKDF (reference sequence). V was shortened by 4 bases and J by 0 bases, with 12 bases between the two germline ends. The CDR3 contains 15 residues.